This T cell receptor (beta chain) emerged from a study of naive and memory T cell subsets. Two oligonucleotides, mixed equimolar, formed the beta constant-region primer covering TRBC1 and TRBC2. Nested alpha and beta constant-region primers with the SP2 primer drove four PCR rounds on ligated cDNA. The cDNA 3' end received a ligated single-stranded oligonucleotide carrying the SP2 primer and a 12-nucleotide UMI. TCRdb re-derived calls from the UMI-ligation and nested PCR reads in MiXCR, one entry per CDR3 protein. Here the sample spans 120,000 or so distinct CDR3 sequences, 30% to 45% being singletons. Germline lookup yields CDR1 SGHTA and CDR2 FQGNSA. V shed 5 bases and J shed 0 bases, with 12 bases lying between them. The CDR3 has 15 residues.

Sequences were obtained from central memory CD4+ T cells from blood. The rearrangement uses TRBV7-2 and TRBJ2-3; a possible D gene is TRBD2 (5 bases). This clonotype originated in a human donor in good health. CDR3 in amino acids: CASSVQRTSTDTQYF. DNA of the CDR3: TGTGCCAGCAGCGTACAAAGGACTAGCACAGATACGCAGTATTTT.